This T cell receptor (beta chain) originates from a study of beta chain features in type 1 diabetes. The authors took one heparinised blood draw, averaging about 120 mL, from each donor. Cell sorting via CD45RO/CCR7/CD25/CD127/CD95/CD27 was performed to obtain CD4+ naive, central memory, regulatory and stem cell-like memory cells. Overall study findings and caveats: In type 1 diabetes patients, VDJ junctions had fewer insertions; deletions at these junctions were more frequent. Shorter templates may be favored by PCR, equally so in patients and controls. Significant though moderate, a shortening of TCRB CDR3s appeared in all four CD4+ subsets of Type 1 diabetes patients.

Expressed TCRB transcripts got sequenced, as all isolated RNA was reverse transcribed. The data were produced by immunoSEQ multiplex PCR, yet TCRdb's version contains in-frame clones alone and is incomplete. The data show around 650,000 clones, around 12% seen once. The CDR3 consists of 15 residues. V was clipped by 3 bases and J by 7 bases, with 15 bases between them. The germline CDR1 and CDR2 sequences are SGHTA and FQGNSA. As regards this clone: What it binds is not known.

The specimen was naive CD4+ T cells from blood. This receptor was taken from a man aged 30 to 39 with type 1 diabetes. This sequence joins TRBV7-2 and TRBJ2-2; unclear D gene. The CDR3 protein is CASSFLTPFGGELFF. The CDR3 bases are TGTGCCAGCAGCTTCCTTACCCCCTTCGGCGGGGAGCTGTTTTTT.